The T cell receptor beta chain described here comes from a study of blood T cell repertoires in COVID-19. The wider study: PBMCs, B-cell-depleted T cells, or T cells provided the cDNA or gDNA that made up the material.

Cohort placement rested on clinical history that participants reported themselves. CDR3 size: 16 residues. The J segment lost 9 bases and the V segment lost 3 bases, leaving 8 bases of the junction unmatched. The germline CDR1 and CDR2 sequences are SGHAT and FQNNGV. Under the authors' procedure: It was from reference gene primer amplification that nucleated cell counts were estimated. Profiling relied on immunoSEQ multiplex PCR, and the TCRdb table lists in-frame clones only, not all of them. D and trimming come from the DNA, and the V and J calls and clone size come from that table. The table includes 200,000 or so clones, roughly 84% detected once.

The genes are TRBV11-2 and TRBJ2-1; 13 nucleotides line up with TRBD2. The sequenced material came from PBMCs or T cells enriched from blood (not recorded which). This receptor was taken from a man younger than 45 in a cohort exposed to, infected with or recovered from COVID-19 (not recorded which). The CDR3 nucleotides are TGTGCCAGCAGCTTCCGGACTAGCGGGAGCTGGGGTGAGCAGTTCTTC. Translation: CASSFRTSGSWGEQFF.